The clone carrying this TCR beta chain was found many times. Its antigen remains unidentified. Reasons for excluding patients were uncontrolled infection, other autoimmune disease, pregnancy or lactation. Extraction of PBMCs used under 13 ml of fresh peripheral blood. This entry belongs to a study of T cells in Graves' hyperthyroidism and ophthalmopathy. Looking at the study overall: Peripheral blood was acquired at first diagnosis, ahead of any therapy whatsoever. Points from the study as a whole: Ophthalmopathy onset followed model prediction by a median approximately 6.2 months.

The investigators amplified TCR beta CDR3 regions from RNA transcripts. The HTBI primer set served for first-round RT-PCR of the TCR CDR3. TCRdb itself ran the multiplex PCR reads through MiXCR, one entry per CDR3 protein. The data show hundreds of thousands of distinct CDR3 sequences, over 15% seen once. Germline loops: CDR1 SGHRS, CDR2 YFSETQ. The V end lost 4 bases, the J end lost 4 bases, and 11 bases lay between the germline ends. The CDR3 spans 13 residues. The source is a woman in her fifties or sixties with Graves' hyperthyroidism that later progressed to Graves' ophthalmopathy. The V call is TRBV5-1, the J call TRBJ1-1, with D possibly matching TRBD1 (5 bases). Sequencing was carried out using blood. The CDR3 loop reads CASSKGQGTEAFF. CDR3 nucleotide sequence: TGCGCCAGCAGCAAAGGACAAGGCACTGAAGCTTTCTTT. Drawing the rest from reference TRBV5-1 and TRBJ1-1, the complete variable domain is KAGVTQTPRYLIKTRGQQVTLSCSPISGHRSVSWYQQTPGQGLQFLFEYFSETQRNKGNFPGRFSGRQFSNSRSEMNVSTLELGDSALYLCASSKGQGTEAFFGQGTRLTVV.